One sample yielded the 15 T cell receptor beta chains listed below, sequenced in a study of beta chain features in type 1 diabetes. Their specific antigens are unknown. General study points: Moderately but significantly shorter TCRB CDR3s were found in Type 1 diabetes patients in all four CD4+ subsets.

What was sequenced were expressed TCRB transcripts, since all of the isolated RNA had been reverse transcribed. Data came from immunoSEQ multiplex PCR; TCRdb stores just in-frame clones and leaves some out. The sample includes roughly 730,000 clones, under 15% of them seen just once. The sequenced sample consisted of naive CD4+ T cells from blood. The receptors derive from a man aged 18 to 29 with type 1 diabetes.

V gene TRBV5-4 combines with J gene TRBJ2-2; D might be TRBD1 (5 bases). The V end was cut by 4 bases, the J end by 0 bases, with 16 bases between. This CDR3 has 17 residues. Germline V gives CDR1 SGHNT, CDR2 YYREEE (reference sequence). Here the CDR3 DNA reads TGTGCCAGCAGCGTAGTGTCAGGGTCCCCGAACACCGGGGAGCTGTTTTTT. Protein: CASSVVSGSPNTGELFF.

This clone was seen a handful of times. Other DNA variants within this sample encode the same CDR3. The genes are TRBV7-3 and TRBJ1-1; no firm D call. V shed 4 bases and J shed 0 bases, with 6 bases lying between them. CDR3 length: 13 residues. From germline, CDR1 is SGHTA and CDR2 FQGTGA. The CDR3 reads CASSSQMNTEAFF. The DNA for the CDR3 is TGTGCCAGCAGCTCGCAAATGAACACTGAAGCTTTCTTT.

In this sample, this clone turned up a few times. The rearrangement links TRBV29-1 to TRBJ1-5; 8 positions match TRBD1. The CDR3 length is 14 residues. CDR1 and CDR2 (germline): SQVTM, ANQGSEA. J was trimmed by 3 bases and V by 5 bases; bases with no gene match: 6. This CDR3 is CSVSGGAINQPQHF. In DNA form, the CDR3 reads TGCAGCGTTTCAGGGGGCGCCATCAATCAGCCCCAGCATTTT.

The rearrangement uses TRBV7-2 and TRBJ1-1; D is unresolved. Germline values: CDR1 SGHTA, CDR2 FQGNSA. CDR3 size: 12 residues. V was cut by 7 bases and J by 8 bases, with 14 bases left in between. CDR3 loop: CASKLASGEAFF. The CDR3 coding sequence is TGTGCCAGCAAGTTAGCGTCGGGAGAAGCTTTCTTT.

The V call is TRBV18, the J call TRBJ1-2; weak D call: TRBD1 (6 bases). V shed 2 bases and J shed 6 bases, with 19 bases lying between them. Germline assignment: CDR1 KGHSH and CDR2 LQKENI. The CDR3 length is 16 residues. This CDR3 is CASSPIQSDSSDGYTF. Written as DNA, the CDR3 is TGTGCCAGCTCACCAATCCAGTCGGACAGTTCGGATGGCTACACCTTC.

The rearrangement links TRBV4-1 to TRBJ1-6, with unresolved D. Looked up from germline, CDR1 is MGHRA and CDR2 is YSYEKL. The CDR3 extends over 17 amino acids. Trimming removed 1 base from V and 0 bases from J, with 10 bases in between. CDR3 sequence reads: CASSQGYQSSYNSPLHF. The CDR3 coding sequence is TGCGCCAGCAGCCAAGGTTACCAGAGCTCCTATAATTCACCCCTCCACTTT.

The chain employs TRBV7-9 and TRBJ2-1, with D possibly TRBD2 on 5 matching bases. The germline V and J ends were trimmed by 4 bases and 0 bases, with 7 bases remaining between them. The CDR3 loop spans 14 amino acids. Germline CDR1 reads SEHNR; CDR2 reads FQNEAQ (reference sequence). The CDR3 region is CASSSGSSYNEQFF. CDR3 nucleotides: TGTGCCAGCAGCTCGGGGTCCTCCTACAATGAGCAGTTCTTC.

This sequence joins TRBV2 and TRBJ1-2, with D unresolved. This CDR3 spans 13 amino acids. CDR1 and CDR2 from the germline V gene are SNHLY and FYNNEI. V lost 2 bases and J lost 4, with 8 bases in between. CDR3 DNA sequence: TGTGCCAGCAGTGAACAGCGGCTCTATGGCTACACCTTC. As protein: CASSEQRLYGYTF. Looking up the rest from reference TRBV2 and TRBJ1-2 gives the full variable domain: EPEVTQTPSHQVTQMGQEVILRCVPISNHLYFYWYRQILGQKVEFLVSFYNNEISEKSEIFDDQFSVERPDGSNFTLKIRSTKLEDSAMYFCASSEQRLYGYTFGSGTRLTVV.

This clone turned up a few times. V gene TRBV4-1 combines with J gene TRBJ1-4; the match to TRBD1 covers 7 bases. The V and J ends lost 0 bases and 7 bases, in that order; junction bases with no gene match: 17. Germline CDR1 is MGHRA and CDR2 is YSYEKL. The CDR3 is made up of 19 amino acids. This CDR3 is CASSQEGRQGGVMGEKLFF. CDR3 nucleotides: TGCGCCAGCAGCCAAGAGGGTAGACAGGGTGGCGTAATGGGTGAAAAACTGTTTTTT.

J is TRBJ1-2 and V is TRBV27; 8 nucleotides align to TRBD1. The CDR3 is 18 amino acids. Germline assignment: CDR1 MNHEY and CDR2 SMNVEV (reference sequence). The V gene end was trimmed by 4 bases and the J gene end by 2 bases; junction bases not matched to a gene: 15. CDR3 nucleotide sequence: TGTGCCAGCAGTTCCCACTCCCCTACAGGGGGGGGAAACTATGGCTACACCTTC. The encoded protein is CASSSHSPTGGGNYGYTF.

The chain combines TRBV2 with TRBJ2-7; no reliable D call. This CDR3 comprises 14 residues. CDR1 is SNHLY, CDR2 FYNNEI, per germline. V was cut by 8 bases and J by 1 base, with 15 bases left in between. The CDR3 DNA sequence: TGTGCCAGCGTTTATGAGTGGGCGTCCTACGAGCAGTACTTC. It specifies CASVYEWASYEQYF.

The J gene is TRBJ2-1, the V gene TRBV25-1; 7 bases map to TRBD2. The CDR3 runs 12 residues. Germline-derived CDR1 and CDR2 are MGHDK and SYGVNS. J was trimmed by 4 bases and V by 8 bases; bases with no gene match: 2. DNA for the CDR3: TGTGCCAGCGGGAGGGTGTACAATGAGCAGTTCTTC. Its protein product is CASGRVYNEQFF.

The chain links TRBV5-1 to TRBJ2-7; D remains ambiguous. V lost 0 bases to trimming and J lost 5 bases, with 6 bases between them. This CDR3 region has 12 residues. CDR1 is SGHRS, CDR2 YFSETQ, per germline. Written as DNA, the CDR3 is TGCGCCAGCAGCTTGGAAGGGAACGAGCAGTACTTC. Amino acids: CASSLEGNEQYF.

The V call is TRBV28, the J call TRBJ1-5; D is uncertain. Germline V gene sequence: CDR1 MDHEN, CDR2 SYDVKM. V shed 4 bases and J shed 3 bases, with 13 bases lying between them. The CDR3 extends over 15 amino acids. Written as DNA, the CDR3 is TGTGCCAGCAGTTCAGACGGAGATCCCAATCAGCCCCAGCATTTT. Protein: CASSSDGDPNQPQHF.

This clone was detected a few times. The chain recombines TRBV2 with TRBJ2-3; tentatively, D is TRBD2 (6 bases). V gave up 6 bases and J gave up 2 bases, with 12 bases separating them. The CDR3 runs 14 residues. Germline V gives CDR1 SNHLY, CDR2 FYNNEI. CDR3 amino acids: CASRMRLDTDTQYF. The CDR3 coding sequence is TGTGCCAGCAGGATGAGACTAGACACAGATACGCAGTATTTT.